This T cell receptor beta chain was recorded in a study of T cell responses to AZD1222 COVID-19 vaccine. Per germline, CDR1 SEHNR and CDR2 FQNEAQ (reference sequence). Trimming shortened V by 5 bases and J by 6 bases, and 11 bases separated the two germline ends. This CDR3 contains 12 residues. The protocol was immunoSEQ multiplex PCR, while the TCRdb copy is restricted to in-frame clones and leaves out a portion. The sample has some 86,000 clones; about 92% are singletons. This chain joins TRBV7-9 and TRBJ2-7, with D unclear. Source: peripheral blood, taken on day 0 of AZD1222 vaccination. The source is an adult in good health. The CDR3 sequence: CASSLIGGEQYF. The CDR3 bases are TGTGCCAGCAGCCTCATCGGTGGCGAGCAGTACTTC. Combining the CDR3 with reference TRBV7-9 and TRBJ2-7 gives the whole variable domain DTGVSQNPRHKITKRGQNVTFRCDPISEHNRLYWYRQTLGQGPEFLTYFQNEAQLEKSRLLSDRFSAERPKGSFSTLEIQRTEQGDSAMYLCASSLIGGEQYFGPGTRLTVT.